This T cell receptor beta chain was found in a study of blood T cell repertoires in COVID-19. Study information: The United States, Italy and Spain were the sources of the acute and convalescent COVID-19 samples. PBMCs, B-cell-depleted T cells, or T cells provided the cDNA or gDNA that made up the material.

The method was immunoSEQ multiplex PCR; TCRdb's version includes in-frame clones alone and lacks a portion of them. The table shows about 360,000 clones, with around 88% occurring only once. CDR3 size: 15 residues. The V and J ends lost 5 bases and 4 bases respectively, with 14 bases between them. The V gene's germline CDR1 is LNHDA and CDR2 SQIVND (reference sequence). Sequencing used peripheral blood. The chain recombines TRBV19 with TRBJ1-4; D is perhaps TRBD1 (5 bases). The TCR originated in an older woman with COVID-19, enrolled during active disease. CDR3 sequence (DNA): TGTGCCAGTAGTCCCGAGGGGAGGAGTAATGAAAAACTGTTTTTT. Its protein is CASSPEGRSNEKLFF.